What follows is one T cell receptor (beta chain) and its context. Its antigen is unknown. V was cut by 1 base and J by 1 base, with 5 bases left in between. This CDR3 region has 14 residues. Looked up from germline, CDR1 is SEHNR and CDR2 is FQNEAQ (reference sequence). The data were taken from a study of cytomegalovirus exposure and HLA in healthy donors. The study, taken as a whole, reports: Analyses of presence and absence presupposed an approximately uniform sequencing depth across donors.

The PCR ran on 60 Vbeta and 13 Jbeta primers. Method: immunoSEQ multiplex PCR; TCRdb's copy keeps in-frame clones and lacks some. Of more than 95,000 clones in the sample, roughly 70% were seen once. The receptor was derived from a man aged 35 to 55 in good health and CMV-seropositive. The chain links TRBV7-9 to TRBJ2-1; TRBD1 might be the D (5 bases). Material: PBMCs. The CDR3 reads CASSLGTSYNEQFF. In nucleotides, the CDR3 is TGTGCCAGCAGCTTAGGGACATCCTACAATGAGCAGTTCTTC. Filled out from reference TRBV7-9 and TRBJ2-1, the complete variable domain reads DTGVSQNPRHKITKRGQNVTFRCDPISEHNRLYWYRQTLGQGPEFLTYFQNEAQLEKSRLLSDRFSAERPKGSFSTLEIQRTEQGDSAMYLCASSLGTSYNEQFFGPGTRLTVL.